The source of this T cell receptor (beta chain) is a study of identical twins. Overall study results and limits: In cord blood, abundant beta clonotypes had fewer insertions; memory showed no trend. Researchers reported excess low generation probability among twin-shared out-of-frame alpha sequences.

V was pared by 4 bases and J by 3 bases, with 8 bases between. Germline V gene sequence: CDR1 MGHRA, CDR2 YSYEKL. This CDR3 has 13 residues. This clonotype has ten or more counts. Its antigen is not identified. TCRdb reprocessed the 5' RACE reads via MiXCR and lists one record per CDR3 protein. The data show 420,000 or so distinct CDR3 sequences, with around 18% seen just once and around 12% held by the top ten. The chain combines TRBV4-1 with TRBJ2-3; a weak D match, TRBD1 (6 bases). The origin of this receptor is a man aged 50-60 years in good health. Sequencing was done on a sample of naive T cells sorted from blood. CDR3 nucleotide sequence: TGCGCCAGCAGCCGAACAGGGACAGATACGCAGTATTTT. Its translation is CASSRTGTDTQYF.